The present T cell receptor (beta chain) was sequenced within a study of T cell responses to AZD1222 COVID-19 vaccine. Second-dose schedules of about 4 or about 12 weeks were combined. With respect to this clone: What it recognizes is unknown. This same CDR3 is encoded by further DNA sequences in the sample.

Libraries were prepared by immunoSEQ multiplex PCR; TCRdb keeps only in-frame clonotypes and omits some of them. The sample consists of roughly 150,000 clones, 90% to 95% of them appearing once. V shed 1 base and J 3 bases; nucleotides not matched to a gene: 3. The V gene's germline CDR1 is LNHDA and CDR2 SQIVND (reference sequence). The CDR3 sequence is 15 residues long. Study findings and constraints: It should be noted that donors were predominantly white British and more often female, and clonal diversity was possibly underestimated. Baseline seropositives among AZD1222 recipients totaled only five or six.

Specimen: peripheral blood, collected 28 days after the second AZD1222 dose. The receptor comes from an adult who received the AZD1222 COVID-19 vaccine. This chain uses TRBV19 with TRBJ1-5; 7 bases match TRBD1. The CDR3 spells CASSIGGTVNQPQHF. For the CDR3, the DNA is TGTGCCAGTAGTATAGGTGGGACAGTCAATCAGCCCCAGCATTTT.